What follows is one TCR beta chain and its context. Its specificity is not known. One entry per CDR3 protein, called by TCRdb with MiXCR from the reads. The data hold about 700,000 distinct CDR3 sequences, with around 31% observed a single time. The data stem from a study of T cell repertoires in cytomegalovirus infection. Background on the study: It was the public TCR beta signatures that indicated both CMV infection and matching HLA type.

The CDR3 spans 15 residues. V was clipped by 6 bases and J by 0 bases; unmatched bases: 7. Germline CDR1 DFQATT, CDR2 SNEGSKA (reference sequence). The chain employs TRBV20-1 and TRBJ1-1; TRBD1 agrees at 10 bases. The source was cultured PBMCs, collected from culture after CMV antigen stimulation. The TCR originated in a human donor in good health (CMV status not recorded). Some clones in this sample may be carry-over from other donors' samples. This CDR3 reads CSAGTGDTMNTEAFF. CDR3 nucleotide sequence: TGCAGTGCCGGGACAGGGGACACAATGAACACTGAAGCTTTCTTT.